The 9 T cell receptor beta chains below were found in one sample sequenced in a study of T cell clonality in common variable immunodeficiency (dated by TCRdb to between 2015 and 2016). Library construction relied on the immunoSEQ multiplex PCR assay. This immuneACCESS table, as held by TCRdb, lists in-frame sequences with V and J called but not all clones. Of the missing ones, under half trace to an unresolved V gene in checked studies; the others have no known cause. The table for this sample lists 45,000 to 55,000 clones, none of them counted only once. The ten top clones hold 5.4% of the sample. Specimen: peripheral blood mononuclear cells. The receptors here all came from a person aged 18-70 years in good health.

This clone came up many times. The CDR3 end lies 3 residues beyond the end of the read and is filled in from the germline J gene. The V and J genes are TRBV18 and TRBJ1-3; possibly TRBD1 for D (5 bases). Trimming pared 0 bases from V and 4 bases from J, leaving 10 bases between. From germline, CDR1 is KGHSH and CDR2 LQKENI. The CDR3 consists of 15 residues. CDR3 DNA (partial): TGTGCCAGCTCACCACCCCAGGGCTTCGGAAACACC. Residues: CASSPPQGFGNT. The complete CDR3 protein is CASSPPQGFGNTIYF.

This clone was counted ten times or more. The observed sequence ends 3 residues before the CDR3 terminus, with the missing tail filled in from the germline J gene. This chain joins TRBV12-3 or TRBV12-4 and TRBJ1-6; D might be TRBD1 (6 bases). The CDR3 totals 14 residues. Trimming took 4 bases from V and 7 from J, leaving 11 bases between them. The chain's CDR3 is CASSYREGNSPLHF. The CDR3 bases that were read are TGTGCCAGCAGTTACAGGGAGGGGAATTCACCC.

This clone was seen repeatedly, ten times or more. The junction and the germline gene differ at one end; a read error may be behind it. The read stops 3 residues short of the end of the CDR3; the missing end is completed from the germline J gene. This chain uses TRBV4-2 with TRBJ2-7, with 7 bases aligning to TRBD2. The CDR3 contains 14 residues. Germline CDR1 LGHNA, CDR2 YNFKEQ. CDR3 bases read: TGCGCCAGCAGCCTGCAGGGAGGGACCTACGAG. This sequence encodes CASSLQGGTYE. The complete CDR3 sequence is CASSLQGGTYEQYF.

This clone occurred many times. The read ends 3 residues before the CDR3 terminus; that terminus is restored from the germline J gene. The rearrangement links TRBV20-1 to TRBJ2-7; 11 nucleotides align to TRBD2. The CDR3 contains 14 residues. Per germline, CDR1 DFQATT and CDR2 SNEGSKA (reference sequence). The V gene end was trimmed by 3 bases and the J gene end by 6 bases; junction bases not matched to a gene: 7. The DNA read from the CDR3 is TGCAGTGCTAGTATTCCTGGACTAGCGGGCGAG. It translates to CSASIPGLAGE. The entire CDR3 protein is CSASIPGLAGEQYF.

This clone has at least ten counts. The read finishes 3 residues shy of the CDR3 end, and the germline J gene is used to complete it. This chain connects TRBV11-2 to TRBJ2-5; no reliable D call. The CDR3 consists of 11 residues. The germline gives CDR1 SGHAT, CDR2 FQNNGV. The V and J ends lost 5 bases and 5 bases respectively, with 6 bases between them. The CDR3 protein is CASSPRETQYF. CDR3 DNA (partial): TGTGCCAGCAGCCCGCGGGAGACC.

A remark on this clone: The read terminates 3 residues ahead of where the CDR3 ends, so the germline J gene completes it. The V and J genes are TRBV5-4 and TRBJ2-7, with TRBD2 identical over 7 bases. Germline CDR1 SGHNT, CDR2 YYREEE (reference sequence). J gave up 3 bases and V 2 bases, and 2 bases lay outside the gene matches. The CDR3 sequence is 13 residues long. CDR3 amino acids: CASSFGGSYEQYF. The CDR3 DNA, read in part, is TGTGCCAGCAGCTTTGGCGGGAGCTACGAG.

This clone was seen many times. The DNA read from the CDR3 is TGTGCCAGCACCACCCTTAGCGGGAGTGGCTCCTACAATGAG. Translation: CASTTLSGSGSYNE. The whole CDR3 protein is CASTTLSGSGSYNEQFF. The J gene is TRBJ2-1, the V gene TRBV12-3 or TRBV12-4, with 9 bases identical to TRBD2. The read terminates 3 residues ahead of where the CDR3 ends, so the germline J gene completes it. The CDR3 contains 17 residues. J lost 0 bases, V lost 7 bases, and 10 bases had no gene match.

This clone was counted ten times or more. The read ends 3 residues early relative to the CDR3; the germline J gene fills the gap. The chain employs TRBV30 and TRBJ2-7; the D gene is possibly TRBD1 (6 bases). V was shortened by 3 bases and J by 5 bases, with 14 bases between the two germline ends. This CDR3 region has 13 residues. Germline V gene data show CDR1 as GTSNPN and CDR2 as SVGIG (reference sequence). The CDR3 reads CAWSRTALDEQYF. The sequenced CDR3 bases are TGTGCCTGGAGCAGGACAGCGCTGGACGAG. The whole variable domain, remainder taken from reference TRBV30 and TRBJ2-7, is SQTIHQWPATLVQPVGSPLSLECTVEGTSNPNLYWYRQAAGRGLQLLFYSVGIGQISSEVPQNLSASRPQDRQFILSSKKLLLSDSGFYLCAWSRTALDEQYFGPGTRLTVT.

There are many counts of this clone. The observed sequence ends 3 residues before the CDR3 terminus, with the missing tail filled in from the germline J gene. This chain uses TRBV20-1 with TRBJ2-5; 16 bases are shared with TRBD2. The ends lost 2 bases at V and 5 bases at J; junction bases unmatched: 14. Germline lookup yields CDR1 DFQATT and CDR2 SNEGSKA (reference sequence). The CDR3 covers 19 residues. The sequenced part of the CDR3 DNA is TGCAGTGCTAGATCCGGGACTAGCGGGAGGGCCCAGTACATGGAGACC. Residues: CSARSGTSGRAQYMET. The whole CDR3 protein reads CSARSGTSGRAQYMETQYF.